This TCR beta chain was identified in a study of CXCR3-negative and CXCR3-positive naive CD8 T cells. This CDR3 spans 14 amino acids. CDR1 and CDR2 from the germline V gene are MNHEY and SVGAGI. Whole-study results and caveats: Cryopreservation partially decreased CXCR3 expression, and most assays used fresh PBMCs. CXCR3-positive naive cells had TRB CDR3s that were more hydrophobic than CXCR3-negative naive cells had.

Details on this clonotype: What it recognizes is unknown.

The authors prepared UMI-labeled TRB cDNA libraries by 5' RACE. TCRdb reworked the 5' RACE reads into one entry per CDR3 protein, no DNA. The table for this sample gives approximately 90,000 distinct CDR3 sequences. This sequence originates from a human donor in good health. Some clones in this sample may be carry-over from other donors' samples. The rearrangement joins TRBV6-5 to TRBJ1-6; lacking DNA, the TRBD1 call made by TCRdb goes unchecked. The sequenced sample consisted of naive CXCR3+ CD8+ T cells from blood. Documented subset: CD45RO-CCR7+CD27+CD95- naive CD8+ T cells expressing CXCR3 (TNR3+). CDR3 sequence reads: CASASGLQGSPLHF.